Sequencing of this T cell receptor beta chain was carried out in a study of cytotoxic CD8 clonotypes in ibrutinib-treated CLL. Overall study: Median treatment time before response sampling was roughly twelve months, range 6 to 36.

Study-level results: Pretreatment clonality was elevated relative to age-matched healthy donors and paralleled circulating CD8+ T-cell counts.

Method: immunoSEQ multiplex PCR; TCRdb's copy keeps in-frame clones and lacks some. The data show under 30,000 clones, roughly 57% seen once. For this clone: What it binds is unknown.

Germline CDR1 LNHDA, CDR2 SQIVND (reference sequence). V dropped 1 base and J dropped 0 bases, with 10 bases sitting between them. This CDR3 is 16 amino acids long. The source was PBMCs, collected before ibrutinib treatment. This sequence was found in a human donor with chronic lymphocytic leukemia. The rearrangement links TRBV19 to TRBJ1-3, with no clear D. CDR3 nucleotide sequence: TGTGCCAGTAGTATAGTTCCCGTGGACTCTGGAAACACCATATATTTT. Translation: CASSIVPVDSGNTIYF.